This T cell receptor beta chain appears in the sequencing data of a study of preoperative IRX-2 immunotherapy in early breast cancer. Only in-frame clones appear in the TCRdb table, and some are missing; sequencing was by immunoSEQ multiplex PCR. The sample contains about 42,000 clones, about 80% of which appear only once. In this sample, this clone turned up once. Documented treatment: preoperative locoregional IRX-2 cytokine immunotherapy. Preoperative locoregional IRX-2 cytokine immunotherapy was tested in the phase Ib source study. The CDR3 spans 14 residues. Looked up from germline, CDR1 is GTSNPN and CDR2 is SVGIG (reference sequence). With V trimmed by 4 bases and J by 8 bases, 6 bases remained unmatched.

This TCR derives from a human donor with breast cancer. This specimen was tumor tissue, taken after IRX-2 immunotherapy. The rearrangement joins TRBV30 to TRBJ2-1, with TRBD2 matching 12 bases. CDR3 loop: CAWKGLAGGYEQFF. The CDR3 coding sequence is TGTGCCTGGAAGGGGCTAGCGGGAGGGTATGAGCAGTTCTTC.